These 9 T cell receptor beta chains share one sample of origin, sequenced in a study of T cell responses to AZD1222 COVID-19 vaccine (dated by TCRdb to the early 2020s). Receptor libraries were prepared by the immunoSEQ multiplex PCR assay. TCRdb holds this immuneACCESS table with in-frame rearrangements only. Some clones are missing; in checked studies, unresolved V genes explain under half, and the rest has no known cause. The sample includes about 140,000 clones, with approximately 90% observed a single time. 3.1% of the sample lies in the top ten. The sample's time point label, decoded: about 28 days (+/-7) after the second vaccine dose. This specimen was peripheral blood, taken 28 days after the second AZD1222 dose. Receptor source: an adult who received the AZD1222 COVID-19 vaccine.

The chain couples TRBV4-2 to TRBJ2-7; TRBD1 matches at 11 bases. The CDR3 sequence is 15 residues long. The ends lost 4 bases at V and 2 bases at J; junction bases unmatched: 4. Per germline, CDR1 LGHNA and CDR2 YNFKEQ. DNA for the CDR3: TGTGCCAGCAGCCTCGGGGGACAGGGGGCCTACGAGCAGTACTTC. Protein: CASSLGGQGAYEQYF.

A single count supports this clone. J is TRBJ2-7 and V is TRBV20-1; D may match TRBD1 or TRBD2 (5 bases each). CDR1 DFQATT and CDR2 SNEGSKA come from the germline V gene (reference sequence). This CDR3 region has 12 residues. Trimming removed 3 bases from V and 6 bases from J, with 12 bases in between. In nucleotides, the CDR3 is TGCAGTGCTAGTTTATCGGGGCGCGAGCAGTACTTC. Its protein is CSASLSGREQYF.

In nucleotides, the CDR3 is TGTGCCAGCAGTTTGGACACTTACACCGGGGAGCTGTTTTTT. Encoded protein: CASSLDTYTGELFF. V usage is TRBV27 and J usage is TRBJ2-2; possibly TRBD1 for D (5 bases). Germline V lookup: CDR1 MNHEY, CDR2 SMNVEV (reference sequence). The germline V and J ends were trimmed by 3 bases and 3 bases, with 8 bases remaining between them. The CDR3 runs 14 residues.

The J gene is TRBJ1-2, the V gene TRBV5-1; D is unresolved. V lost 0 bases to trimming and J lost 2 bases, with 8 bases between them. The CDR3 sequence is 14 residues long. Germline-derived CDR1 and CDR2 are SGHRS and YFSETQ. The CDR3 nucleotides read TGCGCCAGCAGCTTGGGTACAGCGAACTATGGCTACACCTTC. Its protein product is CASSLGTANYGYTF.

V usage is TRBV6-5 and J usage is TRBJ1-2; D not certain. The V gene's germline CDR1 is MNHEY and CDR2 SVGAGI. This CDR3 is 13 amino acids long. The V and J ends lost 6 bases and 2 bases respectively, with 10 bases between them. The CDR3 region is CASRVRTNYGYTF. In DNA, the CDR3 is TGTGCCAGCAGAGTCAGAACCAACTATGGCTACACCTTC.

V and J are TRBV30 and TRBJ1-1; D gene uncertain. The CDR3 length is 12 residues. Germline values: CDR1 GTSNPN, CDR2 SVGIG (reference sequence). Trimming shortened V by 8 bases and J by 8 bases, and 18 bases separated the two germline ends. CDR3 sequence reads: CARIDLALEAFF. In nucleotides, the CDR3 is TGTGCCCGCATAGACCTAGCACTAGAAGCTTTCTTT.

The V call is TRBV4-2, the J call TRBJ2-7; 9 bases are a match to TRBD2. There are 19 residues in the CDR3. Trimming took 2 bases from V and 3 from J; bases not matched to a gene: 17. CDR1 LGHNA and CDR2 YNFKEQ come from the germline V gene. This chain's CDR3 is CASSQLAGGMRETNYEQYF. DNA for the CDR3: TGTGCCAGCAGCCAATTGGCGGGGGGGATGCGTGAAACTAACTACGAGCAGTACTTC.

The gene calls are TRBV6-5 and TRBJ1-1, with 7 bases fitting TRBD1. The CDR3 consists of 13 residues. Germline V gene data show CDR1 as MNHEY and CDR2 as SVGAGI. V was clipped by 7 bases and J by 5 bases; unmatched bases: 7. CDR3 DNA: TGTGCCAGCACCCCAGGGGGGAGGACTGAAGCTTTCTTT. Protein sequence: CASTPGGRTEAFF.

There are a few counts of this clone. The rearrangement uses TRBV3-1 (or the pseudogene TRBV3-2) and TRBJ1-1, with D hard to call. CDR3 length: 13 amino acids. Trimming removed 7 bases from V and 1 base from J, with 10 bases in between. Germline V gene data show CDR1 as LGHDT and CDR2 as YNNKEL (reference sequence). The CDR3 is CASTRAGNTEAFF. The CDR3 nucleotides are TGTGCCAGCACCCGGGCGGGGAACACTGAAGCTTTCTTT.